This T cell receptor beta chain was identified during a study of CD8+ T cells in alopecia areata. Whole-study context: Transfer of skin from roughly 6-12-month-old C3H/HeJ graft donors with spontaneous alopecia was made to approximately 6-11-week-old female C3H/HeJ mice. Findings and caveats of the study: Lesional tissue from the scalp (especially in alopecia totalis/universalis) showed higher clonality than normal scalp.

The CDR3 loop spans 13 amino acids. Per germline, CDR1 FNHDT and CDR2 SITEND (reference sequence). Notes on this clone: Its antigen is as yet unknown. The gene names here belong to mouse. The read ends 4 residues early relative to the CDR3; the germline J gene fills the gap.

Sequencing templates came from extracted RNA that was reverse transcribed into cDNA. The method was immunoSEQ multiplex PCR; TCRdb's version includes in-frame clones alone and lacks a portion of them. Listed for the sample are around 100,000 clones, none seen a single time. Material: lesional skin. V gene TRBV19 combines with J gene TRBJ2-4; 9 nucleotides line up with TRBD2. The TCR comes from a C3H/HeJ mouse with alopecia areata. As its MHC haplotype, the strain has H2-k. Here the CDR3 reads CASSRTGDNTLYF. The CDR3 DNA, read in part, is TGTGCCAGCAGTCGGACTGGGGATAAC.